This note documents a single TCR beta chain sequence. The antigen is unknown. The record originates from a study of shared clonotypes between healthy human individuals. Background on the study: Each donor's CD8 memory used one plate, CD8 naive two, each CD4 subset three. Study-level points and caveats: Estimated richness values were generally larger in naive subsets than in memory subsets.

Germline CDR1 is LNHDA and CDR2 is SQIVND (reference sequence). The V and J ends lost 7 bases and 3 bases, in that order; junction bases with no gene match: 10. The CDR3 is 15 residues long. Clones were read by immunoSEQ multiplex PCR, and TCRdb kept only the in-frame ones, dropping some. The sample has roughly 2 million clones, roughly 95% seen once; the top ten hold under 0.15%. The V call is TRBV19, the J call TRBJ2-3; 7 nucleotides agree with TRBD2. The source material was naive CD4+ T cells sorted from blood. Described subset: CD45RA+ positively selected. This receptor was identified in a man in his late teens or twenties in good health. CDR3 nucleotides: TGTGCCAGTACAAGGTTTGCGGGAGAGACAGATACGCAGTATTTT. It translates to CASTRFAGETDTQYF.